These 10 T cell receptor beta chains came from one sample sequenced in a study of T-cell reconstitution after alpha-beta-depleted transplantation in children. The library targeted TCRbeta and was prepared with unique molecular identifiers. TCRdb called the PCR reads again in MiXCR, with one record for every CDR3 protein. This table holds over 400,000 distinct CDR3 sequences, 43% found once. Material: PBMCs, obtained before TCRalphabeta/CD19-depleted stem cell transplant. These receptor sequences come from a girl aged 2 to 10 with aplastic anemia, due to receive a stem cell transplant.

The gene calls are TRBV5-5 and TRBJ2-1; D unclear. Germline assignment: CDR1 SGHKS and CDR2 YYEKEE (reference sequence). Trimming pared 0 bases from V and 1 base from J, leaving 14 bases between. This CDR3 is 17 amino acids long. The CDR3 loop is CASSLGPRQISYNEQFF. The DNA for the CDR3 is TGTGCCAGCAGCTTGGGTCCAAGACAAATTTCCTACAATGAGCAGTTCTTC.

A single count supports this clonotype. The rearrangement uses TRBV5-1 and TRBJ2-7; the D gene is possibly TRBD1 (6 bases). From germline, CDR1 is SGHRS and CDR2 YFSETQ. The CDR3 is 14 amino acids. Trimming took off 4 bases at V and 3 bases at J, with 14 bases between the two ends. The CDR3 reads CASSLQGVVYEQYF. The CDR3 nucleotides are TGCGCCAGCAGCCTACAGGGCGTTGTCTACGAGCAGTACTTC. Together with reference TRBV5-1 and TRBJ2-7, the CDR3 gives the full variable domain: KAGVTQTPRYLIKTRGQQVTLSCSPISGHRSVSWYQQTPGQGLQFLFEYFSETQRNKGNFPGRFSGRQFSNSRSEMNVSTLELGDSALYLCASSLQGVVYEQYFGPGTRLTVT.

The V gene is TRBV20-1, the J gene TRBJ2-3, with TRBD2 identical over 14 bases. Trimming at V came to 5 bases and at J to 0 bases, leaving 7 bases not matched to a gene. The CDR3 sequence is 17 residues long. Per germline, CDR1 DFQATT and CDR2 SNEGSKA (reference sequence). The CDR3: CSAPGLAGGPSTDTQYF. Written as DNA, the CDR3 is TGCAGTGCTCCCGGACTAGCGGGAGGCCCAAGCACAGATACGCAGTATTTT.

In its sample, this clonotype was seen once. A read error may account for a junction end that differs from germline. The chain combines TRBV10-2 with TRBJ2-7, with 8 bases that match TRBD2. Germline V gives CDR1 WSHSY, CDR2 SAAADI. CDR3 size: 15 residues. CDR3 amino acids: CASTEYSGAPYEQYF. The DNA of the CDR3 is TGCGCCAGCACTGAGTATAGCGGGGCCCCCTACGAGCAGTACTTC.

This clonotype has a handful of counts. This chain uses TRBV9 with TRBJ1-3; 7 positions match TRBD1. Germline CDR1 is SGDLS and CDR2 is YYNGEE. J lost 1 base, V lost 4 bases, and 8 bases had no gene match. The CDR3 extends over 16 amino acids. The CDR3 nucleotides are TGTGCCAGCAGCACCCGACAGGGCTGGTCTGGAAACACCATATATTTT. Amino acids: CASSTRQGWSGNTIYF.

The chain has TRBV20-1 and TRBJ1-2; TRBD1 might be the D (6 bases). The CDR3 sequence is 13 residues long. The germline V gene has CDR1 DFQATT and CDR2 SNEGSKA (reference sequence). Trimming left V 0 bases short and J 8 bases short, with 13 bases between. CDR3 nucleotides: TGCAGTGCTAGAGAAGGGGGGCAGGGGGGCTACACCTTC. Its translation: CSAREGGQGGYTF.

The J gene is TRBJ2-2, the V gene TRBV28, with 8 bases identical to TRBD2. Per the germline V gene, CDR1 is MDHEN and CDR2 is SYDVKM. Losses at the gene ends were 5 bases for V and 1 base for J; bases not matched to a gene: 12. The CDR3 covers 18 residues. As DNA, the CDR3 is TGTGCCAGCAGTCCGTTAAAGCTCGGGGGGGTGAACACCGGGGAGCTGTTTTTT. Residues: CASSPLKLGGVNTGELFF.

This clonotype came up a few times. CDR3 sequence reads: CASSPKGQETQYF. The CDR3 DNA reads TGTGCCAGCAGCCCAAAGGGGCAAGAGACCCAGTACTTC. The chain carries TRBV4-2 and TRBJ2-5; D possibly corresponds to TRBD1 (5 bases). This CDR3 has 13 residues. The V end lost 4 bases, the J end lost 2 bases, and 8 bases lay between the germline ends. Germline V lookup: CDR1 LGHNA, CDR2 YNFKEQ.

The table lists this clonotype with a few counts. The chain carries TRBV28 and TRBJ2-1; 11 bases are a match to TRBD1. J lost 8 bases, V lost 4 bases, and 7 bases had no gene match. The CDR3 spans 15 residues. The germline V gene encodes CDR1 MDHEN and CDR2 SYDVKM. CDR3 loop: CASSSPGTGGYEQFF. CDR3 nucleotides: TGTGCCAGCAGTTCGCCGGGGACAGGGGGTTATGAGCAGTTCTTC.

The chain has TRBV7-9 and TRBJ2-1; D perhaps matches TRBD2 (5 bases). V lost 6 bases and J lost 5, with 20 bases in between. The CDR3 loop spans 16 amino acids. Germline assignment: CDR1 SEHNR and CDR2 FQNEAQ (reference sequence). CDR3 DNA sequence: TGTGCCAGCAGGTATAGCGCCCGTACGCGCAACAATGAGCAGTTCTTC. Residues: CASRYSARTRNNEQFF.